Listed below are T cell receptor beta chains from one sample, sequenced in a study of post-analysis software for immune sequencing data. TCRdb passed the PCR reads through MiXCR, listing each CDR3 protein once. Of about 680,000 distinct CDR3 sequences listed, about 60% were seen once; the top ten hold 11%. The sequenced sample consisted of blood. The receptors here all came from a girl aged 2-10 years with multiple sclerosis. Each CDR3 is given with its conserved first and last residue. Fields, in order: V gene, D gene, CDR3 length, J gene, clone size, CDR3 DNA, CDR3 protein. D genes are given only for firm matches. Where a row states a size, it is once, few, many or the class of an expanded clone; other rows omit it.

v_gene: TRBV5-1; d_gene: -; len: 13; j_gene: TRBJ2-7; abundance: once; CDR3nt: TGCGCCAGCAGCTCCGGAGGCGACTACGAGCAGTACTTC; CDR3aa: CASSSGGDYEQYF
v_gene: TRBV4-2; d_gene: TRBD2; len: 16; j_gene: TRBJ2-3; abundance: -; CDR3nt: TGTGCCAGCAGCCCGGTAGGGACTAGCGGGAGGAATACGCAGTATTTT; CDR3aa: CASSPVGTSGRNTQYF
v_gene: TRBV6-5; d_gene: TRBD2; len: 18; j_gene: TRBJ2-1; abundance: -; CDR3nt: TGTGCCAGCAGTTACTCACTAGCGGGAGAGATGGGACAAAATGAGCAGTTCTTC; CDR3aa: CASSYSLAGEMGQNEQFF
v_gene: TRBV20-1; d_gene: -; len: 12; j_gene: TRBJ2-3; abundance: -; CDR3nt: TGCAGTGCTAGACATAGGGCAGATACGCAGTATTTT; CDR3aa: CSARHRADTQYF
v_gene: TRBV12-3/TRBV12-4; d_gene: TRBD1; len: 14; j_gene: TRBJ2-7; abundance: -; CDR3nt: TGTGCCATCCGCCGGACAGGCGTCCTGAACGAGCAGTACTTC; CDR3aa: CAIRRTGVLNEQYF
v_gene: TRBV6-2/TRBV6-3; d_gene: TRBD2; len: 16; j_gene: TRBJ2-3; abundance: -; CDR3nt: TGTGCCAGCAGTACAGGACTAGCACCTAGCACAGATACGCAGTATTTT; CDR3aa: CASSTGLAPSTDTQYF
v_gene: TRBV29-1; d_gene: -; len: 16; j_gene: TRBJ1-1; abundance: -; CDR3nt: TGCAGCCTCAGGGGAGACACCGGTTGGAGGGGCACTGAAGCTTTCTTT; CDR3aa: CSLRGDTGWRGTEAFF
v_gene: TRBV12-3/TRBV12-4; d_gene: -; len: 16; j_gene: TRBJ2-3; abundance: -; CDR3nt: TGTGCCAGCAGAATCTCTGGGGGTCCCATTTTGGATACGCAGTATTTT; CDR3aa: CASRISGGPILDTQYF
v_gene: TRBV6-5; d_gene: TRBD1; len: 15; j_gene: TRBJ1-4; abundance: -; CDR3nt: TGTGCCAGCAGTTATTCAGGGGACAGGGACGAAAAACTGTTTTTT; CDR3aa: CASSYSGDRDEKLFF
v_gene: TRBV4-2; d_gene: TRBD2; len: 16; j_gene: TRBJ2-7; abundance: -; CDR3nt: TGTGCCAGCAGCCAACCTAGCGGGAGGTCCTACAATGAGCAGTACTTC; CDR3aa: CASSQPSGRSYNEQYF
v_gene: TRBV5-1; d_gene: TRBD1; len: 15; j_gene: TRBJ1-2; abundance: few; CDR3nt: TGCGCCAGCAGCAGCTCTCCGGGACAGGGCTACGGCTACACCTTC; CDR3aa: CASSSSPGQGYGYTF
v_gene: TRBV2; d_gene: -; len: 13; j_gene: TRBJ2-5; abundance: -; CDR3nt: TGTGCCAGCAGTGTCCGGCTAGCTCAAGAGCAGTACTTC; CDR3aa: CASSVRLAQEQYF
v_gene: TRBV20-1; d_gene: TRBD2; len: 13; j_gene: TRBJ2-1; abundance: few; CDR3nt: TGCAGTGCTTCCTATCTAGCGGGGGGGCAGCAGTTCTTC; CDR3aa: CSASYLAGGQQFF
v_gene: TRBV9; d_gene: -; len: 13; j_gene: TRBJ2-5; abundance: few; CDR3nt: TGTGCCAGCAGCCAGAGGGGGGCAGAGACCCAGTACTTC; CDR3aa: CASSQRGAETQYF
v_gene: TRBV9; d_gene: -; len: 13; j_gene: TRBJ2-5; abundance: -; CDR3nt: TGTGCCAGCAGCGTTGCAGCGGCCGAGACCCAGTACTTC; CDR3aa: CASSVAAAETQYF
v_gene: TRBV7-3; d_gene: -; len: 11; j_gene: TRBJ1-1; abundance: -; CDR3nt: TGTGCCAGCAGCTCCTCGGGTGAAGCTTTCTTT; CDR3aa: CASSSSGEAFF
v_gene: TRBV25-1; d_gene: -; len: 15; j_gene: TRBJ1-2; abundance: once; CDR3nt: TGTGCCAGCAGTGAATACTATCCAGGGGAGAATGGCTACACCTTC; CDR3aa: CASSEYYPGENGYTF
v_gene: TRBV6-2/TRBV6-3; d_gene: TRBD2; len: 16; j_gene: TRBJ2-1; abundance: once; CDR3nt: TGTGCCAGCAGTTACCAGCCCAGCGGGAGCTACAATGAGCAGTTCTTC; CDR3aa: CASSYQPSGSYNEQFF
v_gene: TRBV12-3/TRBV12-4; d_gene: -; len: 14; j_gene: TRBJ2-4; abundance: -; CDR3nt: TGTGCCAGCAACACGGGGCTGGGTTCAAACATTCAGTACTTC; CDR3aa: CASNTGLGSNIQYF
v_gene: TRBV4-2; d_gene: TRBD2; len: 18; j_gene: TRBJ2-5; abundance: -; CDR3nt: TGTGCCAGCAGCCAAGATAGACTAGCGGGGGGGGTCGGTGAGACCCAGTACTTC; CDR3aa: CASSQDRLAGGVGETQYF
v_gene: TRBV7-2; d_gene: -; len: 14; j_gene: TRBJ2-3; abundance: few; CDR3nt: TGTGCCAGCAGCTTTAGGACTAGCACAGATACGCAGTATTTT; CDR3aa: CASSFRTSTDTQYF
v_gene: TRBV7-2; d_gene: TRBD2; len: 19; j_gene: TRBJ2-1; abundance: -; CDR3nt: TGTGCCAGCAGCCCTTCGGAACTAGCGGGGGGCATATGGTACAATGAGCAGTTCTTC; CDR3aa: CASSPSELAGGIWYNEQFF
v_gene: TRBV7-2; d_gene: -; len: 14; j_gene: TRBJ2-7; abundance: -; CDR3nt: TGTGCCAGCAGCTTAGCCGCGGGTGCGGGGGAGCAGTACTTC; CDR3aa: CASSLAAGAGEQYF
v_gene: TRBV6-6; d_gene: -; len: 11; j_gene: TRBJ2-5; abundance: -; CDR3nt: TGTGCCAGCAGTCACCGGGAGACCCAGTACTTC; CDR3aa: CASSHRETQYF
v_gene: TRBV7-6; d_gene: TRBD2; len: 16; j_gene: TRBJ2-7; abundance: few; CDR3nt: TGTGCCAGCAGCTCCGCCACTAGCGGGAGTCCCTACGAGCAGTACTTC; CDR3aa: CASSSATSGSPYEQYF
v_gene: TRBV7-2; d_gene: TRBD1; len: 16; j_gene: TRBJ2-1; abundance: -; CDR3nt: TGTGCCAGCAGCTCCCTCGGGACAGGGAACTACAATGAGCAGTTCTTC; CDR3aa: CASSSLGTGNYNEQFF
v_gene: TRBV3-1; d_gene: TRBD2; len: 17; j_gene: TRBJ2-7; abundance: -; CDR3nt: TGTGCCAGCAGCCAGGGGACTAGCGGTTTCCTTTACAATGAGCAGTACTTC; CDR3aa: CASSQGTSGFLYNEQYF
v_gene: TRBV24-1; d_gene: TRBD2; len: 15; j_gene: TRBJ2-3; abundance: -; CDR3nt: TGTGCCACCAGTCTCCAGGGAGGGAGGACAGATACGCAGTATTTT; CDR3aa: CATSLQGGRTDTQYF
v_gene: TRBV7-2; d_gene: -; len: 11; j_gene: TRBJ1-2; abundance: -; CDR3nt: TGTGCCAGCGGGACGAACTATGGCTACACCTTC; CDR3aa: CASGTNYGYTF
v_gene: TRBV12-3/TRBV12-4; d_gene: -; len: 15; j_gene: TRBJ2-6; abundance: -; CDR3nt: TGTGCCAGCAGCAAAACGGCCTCTGGGGCCAACGTCCTGACTTTC; CDR3aa: CASSKTASGANVLTF
v_gene: TRBV6-2/TRBV6-3; d_gene: -; len: 16; j_gene: TRBJ2-4; abundance: few; CDR3nt: TGTGCCAGCAGTTACGGTGGAATTCTAGCCAAAAACATTCAGTACTTC; CDR3aa: CASSYGGILAKNIQYF
v_gene: TRBV12-3/TRBV12-4; d_gene: -; len: 12; j_gene: TRBJ2-1; abundance: -; CDR3nt: TGTGCCAGCAGTCGAGGGGGGAGACAACAGTTCTTC; CDR3aa: CASSRGGRQQFF
v_gene: TRBV7-2; d_gene: -; len: 16; j_gene: TRBJ2-1; abundance: -; CDR3nt: TGTGCCAGCAGCTTAGTACGGGGGGCAGGCTACAATGAGCAGTTCTTC; CDR3aa: CASSLVRGAGYNEQFF
v_gene: TRBV6-6; d_gene: TRBD1; len: 15; j_gene: TRBJ1-1; abundance: -; CDR3nt: TGTGCCAGCAGTCCTGACAGGGTAGGCGACACTGAAGCTTTCTTT; CDR3aa: CASSPDRVGDTEAFF
v_gene: TRBV6-5; d_gene: -; len: 14; j_gene: TRBJ2-7; abundance: few; CDR3nt: TGTGCCAGCAGTGTGGACACCCTGCCCTACGAGCAGTACTTC; CDR3aa: CASSVDTLPYEQYF